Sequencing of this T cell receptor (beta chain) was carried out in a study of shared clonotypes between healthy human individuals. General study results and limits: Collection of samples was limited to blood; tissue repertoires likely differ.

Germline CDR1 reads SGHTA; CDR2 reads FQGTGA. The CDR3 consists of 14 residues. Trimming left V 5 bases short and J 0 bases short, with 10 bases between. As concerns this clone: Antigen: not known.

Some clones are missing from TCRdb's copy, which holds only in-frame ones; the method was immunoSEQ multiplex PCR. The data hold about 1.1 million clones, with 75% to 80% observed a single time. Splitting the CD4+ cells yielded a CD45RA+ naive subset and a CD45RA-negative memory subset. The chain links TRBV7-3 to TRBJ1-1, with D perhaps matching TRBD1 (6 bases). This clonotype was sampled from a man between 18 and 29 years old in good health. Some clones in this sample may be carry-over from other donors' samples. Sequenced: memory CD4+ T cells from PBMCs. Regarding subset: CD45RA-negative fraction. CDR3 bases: TGTGCCAGCAGCGAAGGACAGATGAACACTGAAGCTTTCTTT. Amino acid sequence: CASSEGQMNTEAFF. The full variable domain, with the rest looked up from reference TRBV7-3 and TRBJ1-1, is GAGVSQTPSNKVTEKGKYVELRCDPISGHTALYWYRQSLGQGPEFLIYFQGTGAADDSGLPNDRFFAVRPEGSVSTLKIQRTERGDSAVYLCASSEGQMNTEAFFGQGTRLTVV.